This entry concerns a single T cell receptor (beta chain). This sample stems from a study of Graves' ophthalmopathy and Graves' hyperthyroidism. As the template, RNA transcripts were used to amplify TCR beta CDR3 regions. The authors performed first-round RT-PCR with HTBI primers and then a second-round multiplex PCR. TCRdb called the multiplex PCR reads again in MiXCR, with one record for every CDR3 protein. The data show more than 1,000,000 distinct CDR3 sequences, less than 45% seen once. The trim removed 2 bases at V and 5 bases at J, leaving 6 bases unmatched. CDR3 length: 14 amino acids. Per germline, CDR1 DFQATT and CDR2 SNEGSKA (reference sequence). Newly diagnosed hyperthyroidism donors, aged 18 to 65, duration under 2 months. No donor had other autoimmune disease, uncontrolled infection, pregnancy or lactation. Clinical symptoms, serum thyroxine, TRAb, thyroid ultrasound and orbital computed tomography were relied on for diagnosis.

J is TRBJ2-5 and V is TRBV20-1; 9 positions agree with TRBD1. The source material was peripheral blood or thyroid tissue (not recorded which). The receptor was derived from an adult man with Graves' hyperthyroidism. CDR3 bases: TGCAGTGCTAGAATCGGGACAGGGCCCGAGACCCAGTACTTC. This encodes CSARIGTGPETQYF.